This T cell receptor (beta chain) was sequenced for a study of blood T cell repertoires in COVID-19 (TCRdb year 2020). Turning to the overall study: Samples covering the acute and convalescent phases of COVID-19 were provided by collaborators in the United States, Italy and Spain. The repertoires were released in a freely available public database meant as a resource for research on the immune response to SARS-CoV-2. Samples came from the ongoing ImmuneRACE study (first 160 participants) plus 1,254 subjects from 6 global collaborators. HLA class I and class II types, where available, came from metadata supplied by the sample provider rather than from assay-based typing. The sample metadata nearly always contained a de-identified subject ID, COVID-19 status, age in years and sex. The dataset comprised deeply sampled blood TCRbeta repertoires from subjects exposed to, actively infected with, or recovered from COVID-19. The material from the prospective study consisted of cDNA or gDNA derived from T cells, B-cell-depleted T cells, or PBMCs. Study-wide conclusions, independent of this receptor: The quantity of clinical and demographic metadata differed by source and by participant and was supplied without curation.

Collaborating institutions collected whole blood in K2EDTA tubes following their own protocols. For TCRbeta analysis, collaborator samples were shipped as frozen whole blood, as isolated PBMCs, or as DNA extracted from either sample type. The germline V gene provides CDR1 SGDLS and CDR2 YYNGEE. Compared with germline, V lacks 4 bases and J lacks 5 bases; bases without a gene match: 7. The CDR3 sequence holds 14 residues, the cysteine and phenylalanine included. Kept here is only the CDR3 DNA, which spans 42 bases and is read in frame from base 1. About this clone itself: Its antigen is currently not known. No much larger clonotype is one base removed from it; base qualities were not supplied.

The immunoSEQ Assay, a bias-controlled multiplex PCR, was used to amplify TCRbeta CDR3 regions from genomic DNA. The original methods were these. Nucleated cell counts per sample were estimated from amplification of reference gene primers within the assay. Sequence reads were collapsed and filtered to measure the absolute abundance of every unique TCRbeta CDR3 rearrangement. For each sample, productive Simpson clonality was calculated as the square root of Simpson's diversity index over productive rearrangements. TCRdb provides this immuneACCESS table in a form limited to in-frame rearrangements. Some clones are lacking; in checked studies, under half of them reflect an unresolved V gene, and why the rest are absent is not known. V and J calls and clone size are as listed in that table; D and trimming were resolved from the DNA. The sample table lists about 130,000 clones, 87% of them with a count of one. The ten largest clones represent around 2.3% of the sample.

The sequencing input was peripheral blood. The chain links TRBV9 with TRBJ2-5, and 8 junction bases match TRBD2. This sequence was found in a man between 50 and 59 years old with active COVID-19. CDR3 protein: CASSPGGARETQYF. The bases read TGTGCCAGCAGCCCCGGGGGGGCCCGGGAGACCCAGTACTTC.